This is a list of T cell receptor beta chains from one sample in a study of blood T cell repertoires in COVID-19. The method was immunoSEQ multiplex PCR; TCRdb's version includes in-frame clones alone and lacks a portion of them. Of 150,000 or so clones in the sample, approximately 90% are singletons; the top ten hold 4.5% to 5%. The sequenced material came from peripheral blood. The receptors derive from a man younger than 40 with COVID-19, enrolled during active disease. Each CDR3 is given with its conserved first and last residue. The D gene is left open where the match is weak. The listing skips clone size in some rows; elsewhere it reads once, few, many or a size class.

len: 13; j_gene: TRBJ2-7; v_gene: TRBV29-1; abundance: .; d_gene: .; CDR3aa: CSVEGQGGYEQYF; CDR3nt: TGCAGCGTTGAAGGGCAGGGGGGATACGAGCAGTACTTC
len: 16; j_gene: TRBJ2-1; v_gene: TRBV24-1; abundance: .; d_gene: TRBD2; CDR3aa: CATSDLYAGLDNEQFF; CDR3nt: TGTGCCACCAGTGATTTGTACGCCGGACTAGACAATGAGCAGTTCTTC
len: 15; j_gene: TRBJ2-7; v_gene: TRBV11-2; abundance: .; d_gene: TRBD1; CDR3aa: CASSVRTGMSREQYF; CDR3nt: TGTGCCAGCAGCGTAAGGACAGGGATGTCGCGGGAGCAGTACTTC
len: 15; j_gene: TRBJ1-2; v_gene: TRBV18; abundance: once; d_gene: .; CDR3aa: CASSPGWGGVYGYTF; CDR3nt: TGTGCCAGCTCACCTGGCTGGGGAGGTGTCTATGGCTACACCTTC
len: 15; j_gene: TRBJ1-1; v_gene: TRBV11-2; abundance: .; d_gene: TRBD1; CDR3aa: CASSLETGGFTEAFF; CDR3nt: TGTGCCAGCAGCTTAGAAACAGGGGGATTTACTGAAGCTTTCTTT
len: 17; j_gene: TRBJ1-5; v_gene: TRBV4-2; abundance: .; d_gene: .; CDR3aa: CASSQDAGGGSNQPQHF; CDR3nt: TGTGCCAGCAGCCAAGATGCGGGGGGAGGAAGCAATCAGCCCCAGCATTTT
len: 14; j_gene: TRBJ1-4; v_gene: TRBV28; abundance: .; d_gene: .; CDR3aa: CASSLSNRNEKLFF; CDR3nt: TGTGCCAGCAGTTTATCTAACAGGAATGAAAAACTGTTTTTT
len: 14; j_gene: TRBJ1-2; v_gene: TRBV6-5; abundance: .; d_gene: .; CDR3aa: CASTKRGAADGYTF; CDR3nt: TGTGCCAGCACCAAACGGGGAGCGGCGGACGGCTACACCTTC
len: 14; j_gene: TRBJ2-1; v_gene: TRBV28; abundance: .; d_gene: .; CDR3aa: CASVGSEKDNEQFF; CDR3nt: TGTGCCAGCGTGGGTTCGGAGAAGGACAATGAGCAGTTCTTC
len: 14; j_gene: TRBJ1-2; v_gene: TRBV10-3; abundance: .; d_gene: TRBD1; CDR3aa: CAISGGTGSGGYTF; CDR3nt: TGTGCCATCAGTGGCGGGACAGGGAGCGGTGGCTACACCTTC
len: 14; j_gene: TRBJ2-7; v_gene: TRBV6-5; abundance: .; d_gene: TRBD1; CDR3aa: CASSLQGADYEQYF; CDR3nt: TGTGCCAGCAGTTTACAGGGGGCTGACTACGAGCAGTACTTC
len: 18; j_gene: TRBJ2-1; v_gene: TRBV7-3; abundance: .; d_gene: TRBD2; CDR3aa: CASSLRASGGLSYNEQFF; CDR3nt: TGTGCCAGCAGCTTAAGGGCTAGCGGGGGCCTCTCCTACAATGAGCAGTTCTTC
len: 18; j_gene: TRBJ2-1; v_gene: TRBV28; abundance: .; d_gene: TRBD2; CDR3aa: CASSYPGLAALSYNEQFF; CDR3nt: TGTGCCAGCAGTTACCCGGGACTAGCGGCCCTCTCCTACAATGAGCAGTTCTTC
len: 15; j_gene: TRBJ2-7; v_gene: TRBV7-2; abundance: .; d_gene: .; CDR3aa: CASSFVVDSSYEQYF; CDR3nt: TGTGCCAGCAGTTTCGTCGTGGACAGCTCCTACGAGCAGTACTTC
len: 14; j_gene: TRBJ2-1; v_gene: TRBV19; abundance: .; d_gene: TRBD2; CDR3aa: CASSTLAGVDEQFF; CDR3nt: TGTGCCAGTAGTACCCTAGCGGGGGTTGATGAGCAGTTCTTC
len: 16; j_gene: TRBJ1-1; v_gene: TRBV9; abundance: once; d_gene: .; CDR3aa: CASSVGYVDMNTEAFF; CDR3nt: TGTGCCAGCAGCGTAGGTTACGTTGACATGAACACTGAAGCTTTCTTT
len: 17; j_gene: TRBJ2-1; v_gene: TRBV4-2; abundance: .; d_gene: TRBD2; CDR3aa: CASSRGLAGSSYNEQFF; CDR3nt: TGTGCCAGCAGCCGAGGACTAGCGGGCAGCTCCTACAATGAGCAGTTCTTC